This T cell receptor beta chain was obtained from a study of human T cells and chemical hapten exposure. Time point defined: patch test 1, 2 weeks after DPC sensitization. Regarding treatment: therapeutic diphenylcyclopropenone sensitization with weekly scalp DPC. Study conclusions and caveats: TCRs at a frequency above 1 in 1000 stayed unchanged with DPC sensitization.

Trimming left V 8 bases short and J 1 base short, with 8 bases between. CDR1 is ENHRY, CDR2 SYGVKD, per germline. This CDR3 spans 12 amino acids. This clonotype was seen repeatedly, ten times or more. Its specificity is not known. Each CDR3 protein gets one entry after TCRdb re-called the RACE reads with MiXCR. In the table there are around 300,000 distinct CDR3 sequences, 6% to 8.5% of which are singletons. The V and J genes are TRBV10-3 and TRBJ2-5; D is undetermined. The TCR sequence derives from a woman aged 18-29 years with alopecia areata. Some clones in this sample may be carry-over from other donors' samples. The sample here was whole blood, taken in connection with sensitization to the hapten diphenylcyclopropenone (DPC). CDR3 region: CAIGRPQETQYF. DNA of the CDR3: TGTGCCATCGGACGGCCCCAAGAGACCCAGTACTTC.